The present T cell receptor beta chain was sequenced within a study of technical replicates of blood from several donors. Clones were sequenced by immunoSEQ multiplex PCR, and TCRdb holds only the in-frame ones, with some missing. The sample lists tens of thousands of clones; approximately 97% were seen once. V dropped 5 bases and J dropped 9; count of bases not matched to a gene: 5. The germline gives CDR1 MDHEN, CDR2 SYDVKM. There are 14 residues in the CDR3. The source material was T cells isolated from PBMCs. The source is a human donor in good health. The rearrangement links TRBV28 to TRBJ2-4; TRBD2 matches at 12 bases. The CDR3 DNA sequence: TGTGCCAGCAGTAGACTAGCGGGAGAGAGCATTCAGTACTTC. It yields the protein CASSRLAGESIQYF. Full variable domain (rest looked up from reference TRBV28 and TRBJ2-4): DVKVTQSSRYLVKRTGEKVFLECVQDMDHENMFWYRQDPGLGLRLIYFSYDVKMKEKGDIPEGYSVSREKKERFSLILESASTNQTSMYLCASSRLAGESIQYFGAGTRLSVL.